The clone carrying this T cell receptor beta chain showed up just a few times. CDR1 is MGHDK, CDR2 SYGVNS, per germline. With 5 bases removed from V and 5 bases from J, the gap between germline ends came to 12 bases. The CDR3 loop spans 13 amino acids. This specimen belongs to a study of human T cells and chemical hapten exposure. Across the study: The study sensitized with 2% DPC on an approximately 2 cm by approximately 2 cm patch of upper inner arm skin. Patch tests put 0.01% DPC on the upper back, and the results were checked at 6 days.

The time point here: patch test 1, 2 weeks after DPC sensitization. As to treatment: therapeutic diphenylcyclopropenone sensitization with weekly scalp DPC. Each donor was an alopecia patient between 18 and 70 years of age who qualified for DPC. It was from unfractionated whole blood that total RNA was extracted. One entry per CDR3 protein, called by TCRdb with MiXCR from the RACE reads. Among 300,000 to 450,000 distinct CDR3 sequences listed, about 4.8% were seen once. The specimen comprised whole blood, sampled in connection with sensitization to the hapten diphenylcyclopropenone (DPC). The sequence was collected from a woman in her fifties or sixties with alopecia areata. Some clones in this sample may be carry-over from other donors' samples. This chain joins TRBV25-1 and TRBJ2-5; D uncertain. CDR3 coding DNA: TGTGCCAGCAGTTGGGCCCGACGGGAGACCCAGTACTTC. It encodes CASSWARRETQYF. Combining the CDR3 with reference TRBV25-1 and TRBJ2-5 gives the whole variable domain EADIYQTPRYLVIGTGKKITLECSQTMGHDKMYWYQQDPGMELHLIHYSYGVNSTEKGDLSSESTVSRIRTEHFPLTLESARPSHTSQYLCASSWARRETQYFGPGTRLLVL.